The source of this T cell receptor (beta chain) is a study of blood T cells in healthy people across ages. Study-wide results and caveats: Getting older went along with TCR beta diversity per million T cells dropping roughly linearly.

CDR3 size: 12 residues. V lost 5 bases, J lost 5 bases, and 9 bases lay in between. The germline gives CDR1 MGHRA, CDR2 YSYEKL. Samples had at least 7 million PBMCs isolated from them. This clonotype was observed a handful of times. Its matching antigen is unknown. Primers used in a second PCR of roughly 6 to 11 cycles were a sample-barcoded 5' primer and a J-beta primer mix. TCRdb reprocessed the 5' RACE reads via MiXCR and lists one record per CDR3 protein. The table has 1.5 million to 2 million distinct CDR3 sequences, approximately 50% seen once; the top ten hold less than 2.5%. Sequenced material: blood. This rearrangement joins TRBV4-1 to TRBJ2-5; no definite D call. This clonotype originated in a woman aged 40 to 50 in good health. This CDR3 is CASSGFSETQYF. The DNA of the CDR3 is TGCGCCAGCAGCGGTTTCTCGGAGACCCAGTACTTC.